This record covers a single TCR beta chain. This clonotype showed up many times. Its binding antigen is unknown. No clone much larger than this one lies a single base away; base qualities are absent. These data belong to a study of human T cells and chemical hapten exposure (dated by TCRdb to 2020 to 2023). For context, the study as a whole: For sensitization, 2% DPC in acetone was applied to a roughly 2 cm by roughly 2 cm area of upper inner arm skin. Blood was sampled from patients pre-sensitization (week 0) and at 2, 6 and about 24 weeks after DPC sensitization. Libraries were pooled for sequencing, and variation in per-sample TCR yields was attributed mainly to small differences in library volumes within the pool. The study tracked peripheral blood TCR repertoire changes in vivo during primary and secondary sensitization to the hapten diphenylcyclopropenone (DPC) in alopecia patients. Weekly therapeutic DPC doses were additionally applied to the scalp of patients throughout the approximately 24-week study period. For TCR sequencing, blood came from twenty-nine alopecia patients at anywhere from one to four time points (pre-sensitization, 2, 6 and 24 weeks). The patient cohort, mostly female, included alopecia areata with under or over 50% scalp involvement, alopecia totalis and alopecia universalis. Patch tests used Finn chambers with 0.01% DPC on the upper back, scored after 6 days by International Contact Dermatitis Research Group standards.

The time point label here, explained by the study, means: patch test 3, about 24 weeks after DPC sensitization. In the paper's terms, the treatment or condition label means: therapeutic diphenylcyclopropenone sensitization with weekly scalp DPC. At each patch-test visit, blood was drawn before the patch test was applied. Patients were considered eligible if aged 18 to 70, diagnosed with alopecia and deemed suitable for DPC therapy, and patients were excluded if pregnant. Total RNA was isolated from unfractionated whole blood collected in Tempus Blood RNA tubes. Preparation of the library involved RACE. This sample was sequenced with a NextSeq 500. During library preparation, unique molecular identifiers were attached to individual cDNA molecules so that TCRs could be counted in a quantitative, reproducible way. Each blood RNA sample was used to sequence both TCR alpha and TCR beta chains. As for the original processing: A median of approximately 96,000 TCRs per sample was observed, with a range of about 20,000 to 750,000. The Decombinator software suite was used to annotate the V, J and CDR3 of the TCR reads. To make PS versus PT1 abundance plots, every sample was subsampled to the same number of TCRs (28,000). TCRs were defined as expanded if absent before sensitization and observed at least eight times at the 2-week time point. TCRdb reran the public reads through fastp at Q25 and MiXCR, keeping productive beta chains. Each CDR3 protein appears once, grouped with its most common genes and DNA. The V and J calls and clone size come from TCRdb's table, not from the authors' own analysis. This sample gives some 90,000 distinct CDR3 sequences in total; approximately 10% of them show up just once. The top ten constitute more than 1% of the sample.

CDR1 and CDR2 were assigned from the germline V gene (reference sequence) as DFQATT and SNEGSKA. V trim: 5 bases; J trim: 0 bases; unmatched bases: 2. CDR3 length: 14 amino acids, cysteine to phenylalanine. Only CDR3 DNA remains: 42 bases, in frame from the first base. Study-wide conclusions, independent of this receptor: Compared with pre-sensitization or healthy control sets, expanded TCRs formed significantly more large CDR3 similarity clusters, which is consistent with antigen-driven responses. The number of TCRs above 1 in 1000 frequency did not change with DPC sensitization; there was no evidence of global repertoire structure alterations. Because all patients had alopecia, a presumed autoimmune disease, the immune response of the patients might differ from that of healthy individuals. Patch test score correlated positively with the number of PT1 expanded TCRs, reaching significance at thresholds 8, 16 and 32 but not at 4. After repeated subsampling, the strength of the expansion versus patch-test correlation and the threshold at which it became significant changed.

Sequencing used whole blood, obtained in connection with sensitization to the hapten diphenylcyclopropenone (DPC). The rearranged chain carries TRBV20-1 and TRBJ2-1; TRBD2 agrees with 9 junctional bases. This receptor was taken from a woman under 40 with alopecia areata. Some clones in this sample may be carry-over from other donors' samples. Read as DNA, the sequence is TGCAGTGCTCTAGCGGGGAGCTCCTACAATGAGCAGTTCTTC. It is translated as CSALAGSSYNEQFF.